This TCR beta chain was profiled in a study of blood T cells in healthy people across ages. The CDR3 loop spans 14 amino acids. Germline V gene data show CDR1 as SGDLS and CDR2 as YYNGEE. V gave up 0 bases and J gave up 5 bases, with 9 bases separating them. This clonotype was observed at least ten times. For the second PCR, which ran for about 6 to 12 cycles, a sample-barcoded 5' primer and a J-beta primer mix were used. Via MiXCR, TCRdb re-called the 5' RACE reads, giving one row per CDR3 protein. The table records about 680,000 distinct CDR3 sequences, 45% to 50% of them present only once. Samples each had at least 5 micrograms of total RNA extracted.

The source of this sequence is a woman aged 60-70 years in good health. Material: blood. This chain joins TRBV9 and TRBJ2-1; D gene unclear. The CDR3 reads CASSVALGNNEQFF. CDR3 DNA sequence: TGTGCCAGCAGCGTAGCTCTAGGTAACAATGAGCAGTTCTTC.